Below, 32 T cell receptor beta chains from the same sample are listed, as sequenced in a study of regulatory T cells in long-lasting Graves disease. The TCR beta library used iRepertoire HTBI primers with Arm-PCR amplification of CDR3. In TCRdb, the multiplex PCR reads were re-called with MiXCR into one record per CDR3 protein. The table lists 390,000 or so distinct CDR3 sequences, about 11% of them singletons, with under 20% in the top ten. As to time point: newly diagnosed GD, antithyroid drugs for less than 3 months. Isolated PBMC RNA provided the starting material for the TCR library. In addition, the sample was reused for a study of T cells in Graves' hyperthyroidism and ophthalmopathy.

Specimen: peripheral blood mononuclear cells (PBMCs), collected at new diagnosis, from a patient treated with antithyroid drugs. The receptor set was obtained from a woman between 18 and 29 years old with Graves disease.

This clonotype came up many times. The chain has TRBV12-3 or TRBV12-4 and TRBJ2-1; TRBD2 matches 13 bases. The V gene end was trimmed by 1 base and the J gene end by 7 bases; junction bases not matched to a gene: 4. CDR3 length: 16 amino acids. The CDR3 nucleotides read TGTGCCAGCAGTTTAGGGGGGACTAGCGGGAATAATGAGCAGTTCTTC. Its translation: CASSLGGTSGNNEQFF.

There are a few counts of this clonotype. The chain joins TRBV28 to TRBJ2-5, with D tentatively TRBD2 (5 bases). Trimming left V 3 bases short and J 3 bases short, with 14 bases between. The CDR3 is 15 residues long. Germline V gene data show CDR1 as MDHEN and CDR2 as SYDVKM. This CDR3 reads CASSFVASPEETQYF. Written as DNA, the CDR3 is TGTGCCAGCAGTTTTGTAGCGTCCCCCGAAGAGACCCAGTACTTC.

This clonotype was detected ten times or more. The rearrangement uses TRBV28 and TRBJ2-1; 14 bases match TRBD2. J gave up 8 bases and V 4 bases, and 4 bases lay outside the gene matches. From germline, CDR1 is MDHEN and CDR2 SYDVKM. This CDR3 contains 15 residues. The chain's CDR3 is CASSWGLAGEDEQFF. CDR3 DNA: TGTGCCAGCAGTTGGGGACTAGCGGGAGAGGATGAGCAGTTCTTC.

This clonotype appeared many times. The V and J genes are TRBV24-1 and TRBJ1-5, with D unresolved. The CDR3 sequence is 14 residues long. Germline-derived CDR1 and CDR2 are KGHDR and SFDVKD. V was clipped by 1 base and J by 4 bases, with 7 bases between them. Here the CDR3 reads CATSDFRGNQPQHF. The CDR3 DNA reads TGTGCCACCAGTGATTTTCGAGGGAATCAGCCCCAGCATTTT.

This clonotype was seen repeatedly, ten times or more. In DNA form, the CDR3 reads TGTGCCAGCAGCCAAGGGGTAATGGATACGCAGTATTTT. This encodes CASSQGVMDTQYF. The rearrangement joins TRBV3-1 to TRBJ2-3; no reliable D call. Germline V gives CDR1 LGHDT, CDR2 YNNKEL (reference sequence). The CDR3 totals 13 residues. V was trimmed by 1 base and J by 6 bases, leaving 8 bases between them.

The CDR3 nucleotides read TGTGCCAGCAGCCTTAGGGCCCTCAACCCTCAAGAGACCCAGTACTTC. This sequence encodes CASSLRALNPQETQYF. V is TRBV4-2 and J is TRBJ2-5; D gene unclear. V was cut by 4 bases and J by 2 bases, with 17 bases left in between. This CDR3 has 16 amino acids. Germline V gene data show CDR1 as LGHNA and CDR2 as YNFKEQ.

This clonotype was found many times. DNA for the CDR3: TGTGCCAGCAGCTTAGGAACGAGGGCCCCAGGGACCTCGAGCTCCTACGAGCAGTACGTC. Encoded protein: CASSLGTRAPGTSSSYEQYV. The V call is TRBV13, the J call TRBJ2-7; the D gene could be TRBD1 or TRBD2 (5 bases each). The CDR3 has 20 amino acids. CDR1 is PRHDT and CDR2 is FYEKMQ in the germline V gene (reference sequence). Deletions cut 0 bases from V and 0 bases from J, with 24 bases between.

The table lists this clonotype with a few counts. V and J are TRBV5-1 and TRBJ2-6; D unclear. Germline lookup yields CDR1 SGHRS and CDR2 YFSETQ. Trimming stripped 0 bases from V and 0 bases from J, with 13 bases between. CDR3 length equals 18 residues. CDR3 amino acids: CASSLGGSWASGANVLTF. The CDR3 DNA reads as TGCGCCAGCAGCTTGGGTGGGTCATGGGCCTCTGGGGCCAACGTCCTGACTTTC.

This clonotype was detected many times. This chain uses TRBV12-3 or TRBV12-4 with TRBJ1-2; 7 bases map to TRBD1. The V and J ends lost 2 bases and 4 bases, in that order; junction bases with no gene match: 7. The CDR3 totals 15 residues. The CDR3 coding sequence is TGTGCCAGCAGTTTACAGGGGGGAGGAAGCTATGGCTACACCTTC. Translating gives CASSLQGGGSYGYTF.

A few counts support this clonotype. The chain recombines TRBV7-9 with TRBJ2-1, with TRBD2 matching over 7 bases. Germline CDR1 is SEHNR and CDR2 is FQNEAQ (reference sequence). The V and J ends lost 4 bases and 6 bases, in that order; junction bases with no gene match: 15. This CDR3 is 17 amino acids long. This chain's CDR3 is CASSSNFGTKLSNEQFF. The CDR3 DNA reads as TGTGCCAGCAGCTCGAACTTCGGGACTAAACTATCCAATGAGCAGTTCTTC.

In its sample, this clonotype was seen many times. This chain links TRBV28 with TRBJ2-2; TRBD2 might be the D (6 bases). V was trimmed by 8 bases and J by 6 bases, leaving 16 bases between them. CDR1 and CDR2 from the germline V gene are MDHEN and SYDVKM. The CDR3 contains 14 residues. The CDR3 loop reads CASVSGVGAGELFF. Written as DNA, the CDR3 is TGTGCCAGCGTGTCGGGGGTGGGGGCCGGGGAGCTGTTTTTT.

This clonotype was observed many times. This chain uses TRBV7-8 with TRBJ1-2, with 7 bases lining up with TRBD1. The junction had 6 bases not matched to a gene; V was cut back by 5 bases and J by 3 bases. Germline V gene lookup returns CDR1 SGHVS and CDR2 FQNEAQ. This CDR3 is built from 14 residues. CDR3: CASSPKTGHYGYTF. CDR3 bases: TGTGCCAGCAGCCCGAAGACAGGGCACTATGGCTACACCTTC.

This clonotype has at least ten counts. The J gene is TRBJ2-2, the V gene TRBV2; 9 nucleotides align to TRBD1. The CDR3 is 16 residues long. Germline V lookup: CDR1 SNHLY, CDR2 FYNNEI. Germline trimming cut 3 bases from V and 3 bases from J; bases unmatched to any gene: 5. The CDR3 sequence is CASSDGQGSHTGELFF. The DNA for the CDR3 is TGTGCCAGCAGTGATGGACAGGGGAGCCACACCGGGGAGCTGTTTTTT.

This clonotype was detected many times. The CDR3 loop reads CATIGLAENIQYF. The CDR3 region has the DNA TGTGCCACTATAGGACTAGCGGAAAACATTCAGTACTTC. The chain joins TRBV6-2 or TRBV6-3 to TRBJ2-4; 10 bases are a match to TRBD2. The germline CDR1 and CDR2 sequences are MNHEY and SVGEGT. CDR3 length: 13 amino acids. V lost 10 bases to trimming and J lost 5 bases; unmatched junction nucleotides: 5.

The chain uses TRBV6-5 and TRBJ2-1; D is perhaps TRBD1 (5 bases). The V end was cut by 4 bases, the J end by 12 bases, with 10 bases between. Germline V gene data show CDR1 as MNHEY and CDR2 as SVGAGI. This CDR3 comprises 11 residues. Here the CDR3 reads CASSSIQAQFF. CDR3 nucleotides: TGTGCCAGCAGTTCTATACAGGCGCAGTTCTTC.

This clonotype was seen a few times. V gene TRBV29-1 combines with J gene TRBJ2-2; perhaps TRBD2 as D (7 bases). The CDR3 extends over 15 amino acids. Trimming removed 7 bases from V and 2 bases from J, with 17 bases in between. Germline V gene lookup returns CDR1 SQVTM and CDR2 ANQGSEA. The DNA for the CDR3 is TGCAGCGCCCGATTCGGGGGGCCCAACACCGGGGAGCTGTTTTTT. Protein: CSARFGGPNTGELFF.

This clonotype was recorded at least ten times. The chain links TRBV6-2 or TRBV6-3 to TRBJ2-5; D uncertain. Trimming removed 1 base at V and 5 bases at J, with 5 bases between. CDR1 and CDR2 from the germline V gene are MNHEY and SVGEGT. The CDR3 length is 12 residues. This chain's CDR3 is CASSYFGETQYF. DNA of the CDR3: TGTGCCAGCAGTTACTTTGGGGAGACCCAGTACTTC.

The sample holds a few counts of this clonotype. The DNA of the CDR3 is TGCAGTGCTAGACCCCCTGACTGGGATATCGGCGAGCAGTACTTC. It translates to CSARPPDWDIGEQYF. The chain is built from TRBV20-1 and TRBJ2-7, with unresolved D. This CDR3 has 15 residues. The germline V gene encodes CDR1 DFQATT and CDR2 SNEGSKA (reference sequence). With 2 bases removed from V and 6 bases from J, the gap between germline ends came to 20 bases.

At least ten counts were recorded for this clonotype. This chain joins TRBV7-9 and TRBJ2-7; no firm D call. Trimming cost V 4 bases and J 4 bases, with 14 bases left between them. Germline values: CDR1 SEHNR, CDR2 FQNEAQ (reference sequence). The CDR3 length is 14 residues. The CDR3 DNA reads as TGTGCCAGCAGCTCCACGACAAGAGCTTACGAGCAGTACTTC. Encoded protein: CASSSTTRAYEQYF.

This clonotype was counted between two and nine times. CDR3 DNA: TGTGCCAGCAGTTCTCACGGACTAGTCCGACCCGAGCAGTACTTC. Its translation: CASSSHGLVRPEQYF. The chain couples TRBV28 to TRBJ2-7, with 7 positions matching TRBD2. V shed 4 bases, J shed 6 bases, and the junction held 12 bases outside the gene matches. The CDR3 covers 15 residues. Germline lookup yields CDR1 MDHEN and CDR2 SYDVKM.

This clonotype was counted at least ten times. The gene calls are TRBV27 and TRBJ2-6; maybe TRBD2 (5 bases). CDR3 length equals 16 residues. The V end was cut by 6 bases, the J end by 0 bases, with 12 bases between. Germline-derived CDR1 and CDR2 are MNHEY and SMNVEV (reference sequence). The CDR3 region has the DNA TGTGCCAGCAGGGGGAGTGACTTCTCTGGGGCCAACGTCCTGACTTTC. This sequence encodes CASRGSDFSGANVLTF.

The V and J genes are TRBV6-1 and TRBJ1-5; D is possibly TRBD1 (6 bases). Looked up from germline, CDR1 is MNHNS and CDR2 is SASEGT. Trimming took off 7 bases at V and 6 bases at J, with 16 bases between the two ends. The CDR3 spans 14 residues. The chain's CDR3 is CASKGGRSVQPQHF. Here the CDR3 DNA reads TGTGCCAGCAAAGGGGGGCGTTCGGTTCAGCCCCAGCATTTT.

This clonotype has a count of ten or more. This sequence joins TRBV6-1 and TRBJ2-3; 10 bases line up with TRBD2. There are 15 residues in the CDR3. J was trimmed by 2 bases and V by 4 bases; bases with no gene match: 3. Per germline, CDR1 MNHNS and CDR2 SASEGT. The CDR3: CASSGTSGFTDTQYF. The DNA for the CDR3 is TGTGCCAGCAGTGGGACTAGCGGTTTCACAGATACGCAGTATTTT.

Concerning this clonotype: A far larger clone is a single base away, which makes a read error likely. The CDR3 region has the DNA TGTGCCACACTCCAGCGGGGGGCGAGGAATGAGCAGTACTTC. Its protein product is CATLQRGARNEQYF. V usage is TRBV27 and J usage is TRBJ2-5; 9 nucleotides agree with TRBD2. The CDR3 sequence is 14 residues long. Per germline, CDR1 MNHEY and CDR2 SMNVEV (reference sequence). The V and J ends lost 10 bases and 11 bases, in that order; junction bases with no gene match: 17.

The CDR3 DNA is TGCAGTGCTAAACTAGCGGGCAGGGGCGAGCAGTACTTC. The encoded protein is CSAKLAGRGEQYF. The rearrangement joins TRBV20-1 to TRBJ2-7; TRBD2 matches at 9 bases. Trimming at V came to 4 bases and at J to 6 bases, leaving 7 bases not matched to a gene. CDR1 is DFQATT and CDR2 is SNEGSKA in the germline V gene (reference sequence). This CDR3 is built from 13 residues.

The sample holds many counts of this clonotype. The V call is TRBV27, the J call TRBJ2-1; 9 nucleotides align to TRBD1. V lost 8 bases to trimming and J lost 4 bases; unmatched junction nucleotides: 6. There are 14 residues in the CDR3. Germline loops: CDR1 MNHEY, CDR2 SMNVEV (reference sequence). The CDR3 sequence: CASGRQGVYNEQFF. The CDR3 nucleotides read TGTGCCAGCGGAAGACAGGGGGTGTACAATGAGCAGTTCTTC.

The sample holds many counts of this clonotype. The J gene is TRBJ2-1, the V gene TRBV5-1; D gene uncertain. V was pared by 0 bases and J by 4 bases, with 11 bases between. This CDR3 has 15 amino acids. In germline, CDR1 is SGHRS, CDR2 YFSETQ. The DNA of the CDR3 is TGCGCCAGCAGCTTGGTATTGGGCAATTACAATGAGCAGTTCTTC. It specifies CASSLVLGNYNEQFF. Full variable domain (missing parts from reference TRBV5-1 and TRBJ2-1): KAGVTQTPRYLIKTRGQQVTLSCSPISGHRSVSWYQQTPGQGLQFLFEYFSETQRNKGNFPGRFSGRQFSNSRSEMNVSTLELGDSALYLCASSLVLGNYNEQFFGPGTRLTVL.

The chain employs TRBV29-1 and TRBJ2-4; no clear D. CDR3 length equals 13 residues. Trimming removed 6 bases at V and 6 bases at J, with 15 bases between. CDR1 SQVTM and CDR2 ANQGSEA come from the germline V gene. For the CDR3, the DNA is TGCAGCGTCGTCCCCGGGCGAGTAAACATTCAGTACTTC. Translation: CSVVPGRVNIQYF. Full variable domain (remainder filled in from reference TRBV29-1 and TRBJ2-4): SAVISQKPSRDICQRGTSLTIQCQVDSQVTMMFWYRQQPGQSLTLIATANQGSEATYESGFVIDKFPISRPNLTFSTLTVSNMSPEDSSIYLCSVVPGRVNIQYFGAGTRLSVL.

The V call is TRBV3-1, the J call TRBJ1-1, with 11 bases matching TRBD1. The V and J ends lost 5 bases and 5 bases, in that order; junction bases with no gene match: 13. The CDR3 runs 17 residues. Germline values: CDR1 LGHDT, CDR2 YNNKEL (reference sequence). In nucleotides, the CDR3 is TGTGCCAGCAGCACCCGGACAGGGGGCGAATTAAATACTGAAGCTTTCTTT. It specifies CASSTRTGGELNTEAFF.

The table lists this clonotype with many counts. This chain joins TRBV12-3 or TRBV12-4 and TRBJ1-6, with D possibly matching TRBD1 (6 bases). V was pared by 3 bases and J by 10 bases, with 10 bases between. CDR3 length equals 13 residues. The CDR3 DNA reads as TGTGCCAGCAGTTTGGGACACGGGTCACCCCTCCACTTT. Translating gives CASSLGHGSPLHF.

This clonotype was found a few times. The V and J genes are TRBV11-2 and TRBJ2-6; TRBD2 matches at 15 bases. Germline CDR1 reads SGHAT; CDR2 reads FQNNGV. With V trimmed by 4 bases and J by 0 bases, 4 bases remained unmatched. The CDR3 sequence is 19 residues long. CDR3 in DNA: TGTGCCAGCAGCTCGGGACTAGCGGGAGGCCTCTCTGGGGCCAACGTCCTGACTTTC. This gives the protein CASSSGLAGGLSGANVLTF.

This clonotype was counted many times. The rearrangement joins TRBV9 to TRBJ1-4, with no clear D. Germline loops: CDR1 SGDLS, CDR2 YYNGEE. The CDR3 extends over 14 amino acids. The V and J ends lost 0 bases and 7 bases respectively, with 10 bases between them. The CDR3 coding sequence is TGTGCCAGCAGCGTAGATGGGATACCTGAAAAACTGTTTTTT. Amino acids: CASSVDGIPEKLFF.